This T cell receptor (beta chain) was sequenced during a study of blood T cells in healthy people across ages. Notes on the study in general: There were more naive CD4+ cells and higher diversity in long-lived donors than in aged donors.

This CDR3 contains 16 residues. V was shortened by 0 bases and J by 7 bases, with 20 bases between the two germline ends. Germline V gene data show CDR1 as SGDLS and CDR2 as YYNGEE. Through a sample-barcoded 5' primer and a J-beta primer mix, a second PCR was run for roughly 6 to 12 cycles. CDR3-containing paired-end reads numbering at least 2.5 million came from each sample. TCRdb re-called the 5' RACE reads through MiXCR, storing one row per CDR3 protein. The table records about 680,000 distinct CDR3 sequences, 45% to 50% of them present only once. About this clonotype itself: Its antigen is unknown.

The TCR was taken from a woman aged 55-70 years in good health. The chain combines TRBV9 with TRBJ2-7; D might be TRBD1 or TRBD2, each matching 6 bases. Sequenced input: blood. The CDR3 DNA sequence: TGTGCCAGCAGCGTAGGGGGGGCTAGCTCCTACAATGAGCAGTACTTC. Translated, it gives CASSVGGASSYNEQYF.